This T cell receptor (beta chain) was sequenced during a study of human T cells and chemical hapten exposure. Individual cDNA molecules in this library carried unique molecular identifiers. In the authors' workflow: Sequenced samples showed a median of approximately 100,000 TCRs each, with counts running from about 22,000 to 700,000. TCRdb re-called the RACE reads with MiXCR, one entry per CDR3 protein. These V and J calls derive from TCRdb rather than the authors' analysis. The profile shows about 99,000 distinct CDR3 sequences, 9.5% to 15% of them singletons. This clonotype was observed a few times. Its antigen remains unknown. Whole-study results and caveats: Once DPC sensitization occurred, TCRs above 1 in 1000 frequency showed no change.

From germline, CDR1 is LNHDA and CDR2 SQIVND (reference sequence). The ends were cut back, 3 bases at V and 2 bases at J, with 14 bases in the middle. This CDR3 spans 15 amino acids. Time point indicated: patch test 1, 2 weeks after DPC sensitization. The treatment: therapeutic diphenylcyclopropenone sensitization with weekly scalp DPC. The sequences come from whole blood, collected in connection with sensitization to the hapten diphenylcyclopropenone (DPC). This sequence joins TRBV19 and TRBJ2-7; maybe TRBD1 (5 bases). The receptor was derived from a woman in her thirties or forties with alopecia areata. Some clones in this sample may be carry-over from other donors' samples. CDR3 sequence reads: CASSMIQGPPYEQYF. Written as DNA, the CDR3 is TGTGCCAGTAGTATGATCCAGGGCCCCCCCTACGAGCAGTACTTC.